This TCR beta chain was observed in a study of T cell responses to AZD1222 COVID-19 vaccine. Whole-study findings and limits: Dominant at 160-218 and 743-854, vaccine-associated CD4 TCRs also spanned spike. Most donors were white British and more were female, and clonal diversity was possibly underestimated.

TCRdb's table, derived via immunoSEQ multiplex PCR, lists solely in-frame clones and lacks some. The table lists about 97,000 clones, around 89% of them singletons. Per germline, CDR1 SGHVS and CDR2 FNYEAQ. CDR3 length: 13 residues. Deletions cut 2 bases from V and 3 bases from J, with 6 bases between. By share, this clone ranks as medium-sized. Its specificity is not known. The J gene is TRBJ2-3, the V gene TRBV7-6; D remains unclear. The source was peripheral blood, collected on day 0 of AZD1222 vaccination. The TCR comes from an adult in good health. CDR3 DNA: TGTGCCAGCAGCTTAAAATCAACAGATACGCAGTATTTT. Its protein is CASSLKSTDTQYF.